This T cell receptor (beta chain) is from a study of shared clonotypes between healthy human individuals. Study as a whole: Per-donor plates numbered three CD4 naive, three CD4 memory, two CD8 naive and one CD8 memory.

The germline V gene encodes CDR1 SGHNT and CDR2 YYREEE (reference sequence). J was trimmed by 10 bases and V by 4 bases; bases with no gene match: 10. This CDR3 region has 13 residues. Measured with immunoSEQ multiplex PCR; TCRdb has only the in-frame clones, and not every one. The sample records some 2,000,000 clones, 90% to 95% being singletons. Sequenced sample: naive CD4+ T cells sorted from blood. The subset here: CD45RA+ positively selected. This sequence joins TRBV5-4 and TRBJ1-1; 7 bases are shared with TRBD1. This receptor was identified in a man aged 18 to 30 in good health. The CDR3 nucleotides read TGTGCCAGCAGCCCCGGACAGGAGGGACGAGCTTTCTTT. This gives the protein CASSPGQEGRAFF.